The clone carrying this TCR beta chain was recorded only once. Its antigen is as yet unknown. Germline CDR1 is SGHTA and CDR2 is FQGNSA. The J segment lost 6 bases and the V segment lost 1 base, leaving 5 bases of the junction unmatched. The CDR3 sequence is 15 residues long. It was with 60 Vbeta and 13 Jbeta primers that the PCR ran. Data came from immunoSEQ multiplex PCR; TCRdb stores just in-frame clones and leaves some out. In the table there are 160,000 or so clones, 70% to 85% of which are singletons. The data were obtained in a study of cytomegalovirus exposure and HLA in healthy donors. General study findings and limits: It was reportedly the case that the classifier diagnosed cytomegalovirus status with high specificity and sensitivity. The study put 150 to 200 TCR beta chains on its list as cytomegalovirus-associated. Rare sequences made up most TCRs, while some public TCRs were found in many donors. Roughly uniform sequencing depth across donors was assumed, possibly incorrectly.

The chain joins TRBV7-2 to TRBJ2-4, with 8 bases lining up with TRBD2. Material: PBMCs. The sequence was collected from a male donor in good health and CMV-seronegative. The DNA for the CDR3 is TGTGCCAGCAGCTTAGTTAGCGGGGCATCAAACATTCAGTACTTC. Translated: CASSLVSGASNIQYF.